What follows are 19 T cell receptor beta chains derived from one specimen sequenced in a study of T cell changes during pregnancy in multiple sclerosis. Assay used: immunoSEQ multiplex PCR; TCRdb lists only in-frame clones, some missing. The table lists some 57,000 clones, about 91% of them singletons. Sequences were derived from CD4+ T cells from peripheral blood mononuclear cells, sampled in the first trimester of pregnancy. Source of these receptors: a female donor with multiple sclerosis, enrolled in a pregnancy study.

The rearrangement links TRBV2 to TRBJ1-1; 7 nucleotides align to TRBD1. The germline V gene encodes CDR1 SNHLY and CDR2 FYNNEI. The CDR3 has 13 amino acids. The trim removed 8 bases at V and 1 base at J, leaving 4 bases unmatched. The CDR3 protein is CASLRDRNTEAFF. CDR3 nucleotides: TGTGCCAGCCTCCGGGACAGGAACACTGAAGCTTTCTTT.

The rearrangement uses TRBV30 and TRBJ1-1; 8 bases agree with TRBD1. J lost 4 bases, V lost 0 bases, and 7 bases had no gene match. CDR3 length: 15 amino acids. From germline, CDR1 is GTSNPN and CDR2 SVGIG (reference sequence). CDR3 sequence: CAWSVRTGIGTEAFF. The CDR3 region has the DNA TGTGCCTGGAGTGTAAGGACAGGGATAGGCACTGAAGCTTTCTTT.

The V call is TRBV9, the J call TRBJ1-3; possibly TRBD1 for D (5 bases). Germline CDR1 is SGDLS and CDR2 is YYNGEE. The length of the CDR3 is 15 residues. V was trimmed by 0 bases and J by 0 bases, leaving 7 bases between them. CDR3 residues: CASSVGQSSGNTIYF. The CDR3 DNA reads as TGTGCCAGCAGCGTAGGACAGTCCTCTGGAAACACCATATATTTT.

On this clone: Different DNA sequences within this sample yield the same CDR3. The chain combines TRBV19 with TRBJ1-5; D is uncertain. In germline, CDR1 is LNHDA, CDR2 SQIVND (reference sequence). The CDR3 spans 13 residues. V lost 3 bases to trimming and J lost 4 bases, with 7 bases between them. This CDR3 reads CASSIGGNQPQHF. The CDR3 nucleotides read TGTGCCAGTAGTATTGGCGGTAATCAGCCCCAGCATTTT.

This clone has only one observation. The chain has TRBV28 and TRBJ1-3; D not certain. Trimming stripped 2 bases from V and 4 bases from J, with 9 bases between. The CDR3 runs to 14 residues. Germline V gene sequence: CDR1 MDHEN, CDR2 SYDVKM. The CDR3 region is CASSLQVAGNTIYF. The CDR3 DNA reads as TGTGCCAGCAGTTTACAGGTTGCCGGAAACACCATATATTTT. Supplemented by reference TRBV28 and TRBJ1-3, the full variable domain reads DVKVTQSSRYLVKRTGEKVFLECVQDMDHENMFWYRQDPGLGLRLIYFSYDVKMKEKGDIPEGYSVSREKKERFSLILESASTNQTSMYLCASSLQVAGNTIYFGEGSWLTVV.

The chain couples TRBV12-5 to TRBJ1-2; TRBD1 agrees at 7 bases. This CDR3 contains 16 residues. Trimming removed 0 bases from V and 1 base from J; junction bases left unmatched: 5. From germline, CDR1 is LGHNT and CDR2 FRNRAP. The CDR3 bases are TGTGCTAGTGGTTTGGTCTCAGGGGGATTTAACTATGGCTACACCTTC. Translation: CASGLVSGGFNYGYTF. Supplemented by reference TRBV12-5 and TRBJ1-2, the full variable domain reads DARVTQTPRHKVTEMGQEVTMRCQPILGHNTVFWYRQTMMQGLELLAYFRNRAPLDDSGMPKDRFSAEMPDATLATLKIQPSEPRDSAVYFCASGLVSGGFNYGYTFGSGTRLTVV.

V is TRBV25-1 and J is TRBJ2-4; TRBD1 aligns across 7 bases. The CDR3 covers 14 residues. The V and J ends lost 3 bases and 7 bases, in that order; junction bases with no gene match: 6. Germline V gene lookup returns CDR1 MGHDK and CDR2 SYGVNS. The CDR3 reads CASSEEARGNIQYF. CDR3 in DNA: TGTGCCAGCAGTGAGGAAGCCAGGGGGAACATTCAGTACTTC.

The chain recombines TRBV7-3 with TRBJ1-1; tentative D call: TRBD1 (6 bases). V lost 2 bases and J 6 bases, leaving 13 bases between the germline ends. The CDR3 covers 14 residues. Per the germline V gene, CDR1 is SGHTA and CDR2 is FQGTGA. The DNA of the CDR3 is TGTGCCAGCAGCTTATTCCGACAGGACCCTGAAGCTTTCTTT. It yields the protein CASSLFRQDPEAFF.

The chain has TRBV5-1 and TRBJ2-7, with TRBD2 as a possible D gene (5 bases). V was pared by 0 bases and J by 2 bases, with 6 bases between. There are 13 residues in the CDR3. CDR1 SGHRS and CDR2 YFSETQ come from the germline V gene. CDR3 residues: CASSLVAPYEQYF. CDR3 nucleotides: TGCGCCAGCAGCTTGGTAGCGCCCTACGAGCAGTACTTC.

The chain joins TRBV6-6 to TRBJ1-1, with 10 bases aligning to TRBD1. V gave up 6 bases and J gave up 1 base; unmatched junction bases: 2. The germline V gene has CDR1 MNHNY and CDR2 SVGAGI (reference sequence). This CDR3 has 14 residues. The CDR3 loop is CASSWDRGNTEAFF. In DNA form, the CDR3 reads TGTGCCAGCAGCTGGGACAGGGGGAACACTGAAGCTTTCTTT.

This rearrangement joins TRBV7-9 to TRBJ2-7, with 11 bases fitting TRBD2. Trimming cost V 3 bases and J 5 bases; bases outside gene matches: 0. CDR1 and CDR2 from the germline V gene are SEHNR and FQNEAQ (reference sequence). There are 13 residues in the CDR3. CDR3 bases: TGTGCCAGCAGCTTGACTAGCGGGGACGAGCAGTACTTC. Residues: CASSLTSGDEQYF.

CDR3 protein: CASSSSGTSGGIYYEQYF. The CDR3 coding sequence is TGTGCCAGCTCATCCTCCGGGACTAGCGGGGGGATTTACTACGAGCAGTACTTC. The chain has TRBV18 and TRBJ2-7; 15 positions agree with TRBD2. Germline CDR1 and CDR2: KGHSH and LQKENI. V shed 5 bases, J shed 3 bases, and the junction held 11 bases outside the gene matches. CDR3 length equals 18 residues.

The gene calls are TRBV30 and TRBJ1-6, with D tentatively TRBD1 (6 bases). The germline V gene encodes CDR1 GTSNPN and CDR2 SVGIG (reference sequence). The CDR3 is made up of 14 amino acids. V was cut by 0 bases and J by 8 bases, with 11 bases left in between. The CDR3 loop reads CAWSVRGGYSPLHF. CDR3 nucleotide sequence: TGTGCCTGGAGTGTAAGGGGGGGTTATTCACCCCTCCACTTT.

The chain is built from TRBV7-2 and TRBJ1-2; 7 bases match TRBD1. The CDR3 covers 13 residues. The V gene end was trimmed by 4 bases and the J gene end by 9 bases; junction bases not matched to a gene: 8. Germline V gene data show CDR1 as SGHTA and CDR2 as FQGNSA. DNA of the CDR3: TGTGCCAGCAGCTCCGACAGGGTGGTTAGCTACACCTTC. This codes for CASSSDRVVSYTF.

The chain uses TRBV27 and TRBJ1-5; 9 bases fit TRBD1. Trimming cost V 5 bases and J 2 bases; bases outside gene matches: 7. The CDR3 sequence is 16 residues long. CDR1 is MNHEY, CDR2 SMNVEV, per germline (reference sequence). CDR3 loop: CASSPGWDRGNQPQHF. The CDR3 nucleotides read TGTGCCAGCAGTCCCGGTTGGGACAGGGGCAATCAGCCCCAGCATTTT.

This clone was seen a single time. The J gene is TRBJ1-5, the V gene TRBV6-5, with D unresolved. V was trimmed by 4 bases and J by 3 bases, leaving 10 bases between them. The length of the CDR3 is 14 residues. Per the germline V gene, CDR1 is MNHEY and CDR2 is SVGAGI. The CDR3 bases are TGTGCCAGCAGTTTAACCGGGAACAATCAGCCCCAGCATTTT. Translated: CASSLTGNNQPQHF.

The chain's CDR3 is CASSLVTGGASPLHF. CDR3 DNA sequence: TGTGCCAGCAGCTTAGTTACAGGGGGCGCCTCACCCCTCCACTTT. V and J are TRBV7-2 and TRBJ1-6, with TRBD1 matching over 9 bases. Germline trimming cut 1 base from V and 10 bases from J; bases unmatched to any gene: 5. CDR3 size: 15 residues. CDR1 SGHTA and CDR2 FQGNSA come from the germline V gene.

CDR3 sequence: CASSSLAGTDTQYF. The CDR3 nucleotides read TGTGCCAGCAGCTCTTTAGCGGGAACAGATACGCAGTATTTT. The chain recombines TRBV7-2 with TRBJ2-3, with TRBD2 matching over 8 bases. With V trimmed by 4 bases and J by 3 bases, 3 bases remained unmatched. Germline CDR1 reads SGHTA; CDR2 reads FQGNSA. The CDR3 has 14 residues.

The chain couples TRBV6-6 to TRBJ1-2; 10 bases fit TRBD1. The CDR3 covers 13 residues. Germline V gene lookup returns CDR1 MNHNY and CDR2 SVGAGI (reference sequence). V was clipped by 8 bases and J by 8 bases; unmatched bases: 8. The CDR3 protein is CASGDRGLYGYTF. In DNA form, the CDR3 reads TGTGCCAGCGGGGACAGGGGTCTTTACGGCTACACCTTC.